These 16 T cell receptor beta chains came from one sample sequenced in a study of human T cells and chemical hapten exposure. Time point here: patch test 2, 6 weeks after DPC sensitization. Noted treatment: therapeutic diphenylcyclopropenone sensitization with weekly scalp DPC. From the RACE reads, TCRdb called clonotypes with MiXCR, one entry per CDR3 protein. In the table there are approximately 87,000 distinct CDR3 sequences, approximately 10% of which are singletons. Source: whole blood, taken in connection with sensitization to the hapten diphenylcyclopropenone (DPC). Receptor source: a middle-aged woman with alopecia areata. Some clones in this sample may be carry-over from other donors' samples.

The chain has TRBV20-1 and TRBJ2-7; possible D gene TRBD2, 5 bases. This CDR3 contains 13 residues. CDR1 and CDR2 (germline): DFQATT, SNEGSKA (reference sequence). Trimming took 3 bases from V and 4 from J, leaving 13 bases between them. In nucleotides, the CDR3 is TGCAGTGCTAGGAACCGAAGGGAGTACGAGCAGTACTTC. Its translation is CSARNRREYEQYF.

This clonotype was detected many times. CDR3 in amino acids: CASSLDGAPVETQYF. The CDR3 nucleotides read TGCGCCAGCAGCTTGGACGGGGCGCCGGTAGAGACCCAGTACTTC. The chain employs TRBV5-1 and TRBJ2-5; perhaps D is TRBD1 or TRBD2 (5 bases each). The CDR3 runs 15 residues. Germline V lookup: CDR1 SGHRS, CDR2 YFSETQ. Trimming removed 0 bases from V and 4 bases from J, with 13 bases in between. Based on the CDR3 plus reference TRBV5-1 and TRBJ2-5, the full variable domain is KAGVTQTPRYLIKTRGQQVTLSCSPISGHRSVSWYQQTPGQGLQFLFEYFSETQRNKGNFPGRFSGRQFSNSRSEMNVSTLELGDSALYLCASSLDGAPVETQYFGPGTRLLVL.

This clonotype was recorded a few times. The chain is built from TRBV28 and TRBJ2-3; maybe TRBD1 (5 bases). The CDR3 consists of 15 residues. In germline, CDR1 is MDHEN, CDR2 SYDVKM. V lost 2 bases and J 0 bases, leaving 9 bases between the germline ends. CDR3 coding DNA: TGTGCCAGCAGTTTAGGGGCGGTTAGCACAGATACGCAGTATTTT. This sequence encodes CASSLGAVSTDTQYF.

Many counts were recorded for this clonotype. The chain recombines TRBV2 with TRBJ1-4; maybe TRBD1 (6 bases). V dropped 6 bases and J dropped 0 bases, with 11 bases sitting between them. The CDR3 consists of 15 residues. Germline V CDR1 and CDR2: SNHLY, FYNNEI. The CDR3: CASRTGLATNEKLFF. CDR3 DNA sequence: TGTGCCAGCAGGACAGGACTTGCAACTAATGAAAAACTGTTTTTT. The full variable domain, completed using reference TRBV2 and TRBJ1-4, is EPEVTQTPSHQVTQMGQEVILRCVPISNHLYFYWYRQILGQKVEFLVSFYNNEISEKSEIFDDQFSVERPDGSNFTLKIRSTKLEDSAMYFCASRTGLATNEKLFFGSGTQLSVL.

This clonotype was picked up a small number of times. The chain couples TRBV6-2 or TRBV6-3 to TRBJ2-1; weak D call: TRBD1 (6 bases). The CDR3 totals 13 residues. Germline values: CDR1 MNHEY, CDR2 SVGEGT. Deletions cut 6 bases from V and 9 bases from J, with 15 bases between. CDR3 protein: CASRRTEYGEQFF. The CDR3 DNA sequence: TGTGCCAGCAGAAGGACAGAGTACGGTGAGCAGTTCTTC.

The chain is built from TRBV7-2 and TRBJ2-7, with D perhaps TRBD1 or TRBD2 (5 bases each). In germline, CDR1 is SGHTA, CDR2 FQGNSA. Trimming stripped 1 base from V and 4 bases from J, with 17 bases between. The CDR3 loop spans 16 amino acids. The CDR3 nucleotides read TGTGCCAGCAGCTTAGGAGGGGCGCAATCGAGGTACGAGCAGTACTTC. Translated: CASSLGGAQSRYEQYF.

Only a few counts were recorded for this clonotype. The DNA for the CDR3 is TGCGCCAGCAGTATGGTACGGGAGGCCTACAATGAGCAGTTCTTC. Its translation is CASSMVREAYNEQFF. The rearrangement joins TRBV5-1 to TRBJ2-1; TRBD2 matches 7 bases. The CDR3 loop spans 15 amino acids. Germline trimming cut 5 bases from V and 2 bases from J; bases unmatched to any gene: 7. In germline, CDR1 is SGHRS, CDR2 YFSETQ.

This clonotype was recorded at least ten times. The gene calls are TRBV7-2 and TRBJ2-2, with 7 positions matching TRBD1. The CDR3 consists of 15 residues. Trimming cost V 2 bases and J 3 bases; bases outside gene matches: 3. Germline values: CDR1 SGHTA, CDR2 FQGNSA. This CDR3 reads CASSLKQGYTGELFF. As DNA, the CDR3 is TGTGCCAGCAGCTTAAAACAGGGGTACACCGGGGAGCTGTTTTTT.

This clonotype was counted only a few times. The chain joins TRBV29-1 to TRBJ2-1; D is unresolved. This CDR3 spans 11 amino acids. Germline V CDR1 and CDR2: SQVTM, ANQGSEA. The V end lost 5 bases, the J end lost 4 bases, and 6 bases lay between the germline ends. The CDR3 nucleotides read TGCAGCGTTCCGGATTACAATGAGCAGTTCTTC. Its translation is CSVPDYNEQFF.

CDR3 in amino acids: CSARATGGPSQPQHF. The CDR3 bases are TGCAGTGCTAGGGCTACAGGGGGCCCCAGTCAGCCCCAGCATTTT. The chain joins TRBV20-1 to TRBJ1-5; 9 positions agree with TRBD1. With 3 bases clipped from V and 6 bases from J, the junction kept 9 bases outside the gene matches. Germline CDR1 is DFQATT and CDR2 is SNEGSKA (reference sequence). The CDR3 has 15 residues.

This clonotype was seen a handful of times. This chain connects TRBV9 to TRBJ1-1; perhaps TRBD1 as D (6 bases). The CDR3 runs to 13 residues. Between the trimmed V and J ends, which lost 3 bases and 3 bases, there was a span of 9 bases. CDR1 SGDLS and CDR2 YYNGEE come from the germline V gene. This chain's CDR3 is CASSGQDYTEAFF. The CDR3 DNA follows: TGTGCCAGCAGCGGACAGGATTACACTGAAGCTTTCTTT.

The sample holds many counts of this clonotype. V and J are TRBV20-1 and TRBJ2-2, with 8 bases fitting TRBD2. Losses at the gene ends were 0 bases for V and 7 bases for J; bases not matched to a gene: 7. The CDR3 extends over 15 amino acids. Looked up from germline, CDR1 is DFQATT and CDR2 is SNEGSKA (reference sequence). The CDR3 region is CSARDPSGGGGELFF. The CDR3 bases are TGCAGTGCTAGAGATCCGAGCGGGGGCGGCGGGGAGCTGTTTTTT.

This clonotype was seen a handful of times. The V gene is TRBV7-9, the J gene TRBJ1-5; D is uncertain. Germline assignment: CDR1 SEHNR and CDR2 FQNEAQ (reference sequence). The V end was cut by 1 base, the J end by 4 bases, with 5 bases between. There are 13 residues in the CDR3. CDR3 nucleotide sequence: TGTGCCAGCAGCTTAGAAAGAAATCAGCCCCAGCATTTT. Its translation is CASSLERNQPQHF.

This clonotype occurred many times. The chain carries TRBV11-2 and TRBJ2-5; TRBD2 is a possible D gene (6 bases). Trimming stripped 4 bases from V and 3 bases from J, with 15 bases between. The V gene's germline CDR1 is SGHAT and CDR2 FQNNGV. The length of the CDR3 is 15 residues. This chain's CDR3 is CASSSASVKKETQYF. The DNA of the CDR3 is TGTGCCAGCAGCTCAGCTAGCGTCAAAAAAGAGACCCAGTACTTC.

There are many counts of this clonotype. The rearrangement joins TRBV20-1 to TRBJ2-7; D is unresolved. The CDR3 spans 14 residues. Looked up from germline, CDR1 is DFQATT and CDR2 is SNEGSKA (reference sequence). Trimming took off 0 bases at V and 2 bases at J, with 11 bases between the two ends. CDR3 sequence (DNA): TGCAGTGCTAGAGAACCGCGTACGACCTACGAGCAGTACTTC. Encoded protein: CSAREPRTTYEQYF.

J is TRBJ1-1 and V is TRBV20-1; D remains unclear. The CDR3 runs 15 residues. CDR1 is DFQATT and CDR2 is SNEGSKA in the germline V gene (reference sequence). The V end lost 0 bases, the J end lost 1 base, and 12 bases lay between the germline ends. CDR3 region: CSARDVAVGNTEAFF. In nucleotides, the CDR3 is TGCAGTGCTAGAGATGTGGCCGTGGGGAACACTGAAGCTTTCTTT.